The 14 T cell receptor beta chains below come from one sample, sequenced in a study of control samples from healthy donors and cancer patients. Libraries were prepared by immunoSEQ multiplex PCR; TCRdb keeps only in-frame clonotypes and omits some of them. This sample carries more than 25,000 clones, 91% of them seen once, and the ten largest clones take less than 15%. Sequencing input: PBMCs. The receptor source for this set is a man aged 45-60 years with lung cancer.

CDR3 in DNA: TGTGCCAGCTCGACAGAAATTAGCAATCAGCCCCAGCATTTT. Translation gives CASSTEISNQPQHF. The V call is TRBV18, the J call TRBJ1-5; D is possibly TRBD1 (5 bases). V was shortened by 6 bases and J by 0 bases, with 9 bases between the two germline ends. Looked up from germline, CDR1 is KGHSH and CDR2 is LQKENI. The CDR3 extends over 14 amino acids.

With respect to this clone: This sequence may be a read error, since a much larger clone differs from it by one base. The gene calls are TRBV9 and TRBJ1-2; D remains unclear. The germline gives CDR1 SGDLS, CDR2 YYNGEE. CDR3 length equals 15 residues. The CDR3 DNA follows: TGTGCCAGCAGCGTAGAGGGCCGATCTAACTATGACTACACCTTC. Protein: CASSVEGRSNYDYTF. Drawing the rest from reference TRBV9 and TRBJ1-2, the complete variable domain is DSGVTQTPKHLITATGQRVTLRCSPRSGDLSVYWYQQSLDQGLQFLIQYYNGEERAKGNILERFSAQQFPDLHSELNLSSLELGDSALYFCASSVEGRSNYDYTFGSGTRLTVV.

The chain uses TRBV7-2 and TRBJ1-1; tentative D call: TRBD1 (6 bases). Germline CDR1 is SGHTA and CDR2 is FQGNSA. V was clipped by 4 bases and J by 2 bases, with 11 bases between them. This CDR3 contains 14 residues. The CDR3 protein is CASSWGPGNTEAFF. The CDR3 nucleotides are TGTGCCAGCAGCTGGGGGCCGGGCAACACTGAAGCTTTCTTT.

This clone turned up a few times. The V call is TRBV5-5, the J call TRBJ1-4; TRBD1 matches at 8 bases. CDR3 length: 15 residues. V trimming: 2 bases; J trimming: 4 bases; junction bases outside the gene matches: 4. From germline, CDR1 is SGHKS and CDR2 YYEKEE (reference sequence). In DNA, the CDR3 is TGTGCCAGCAGCTTCCGACAGGGGTATAATGAAAAACTGTTTTTT. The encoded protein is CASSFRQGYNEKLFF.

The chain carries TRBV2 and TRBJ1-1; TRBD1 is a possible D gene (6 bases). There are 14 residues in the CDR3. Germline CDR1 reads SNHLY; CDR2 reads FYNNEI. Trimming took 10 bases from V and 4 from J, leaving 19 bases between them. The DNA for the CDR3 is TGTGCCAATCGACGGACAGTGTTAGGCACTGAAGCTTTCTTT. Translation: CANRRTVLGTEAFF.

The chain couples TRBV2 to TRBJ2-1, with D possibly called TRBD1 or TRBD2 (5 bases each). The germline gives CDR1 SNHLY, CDR2 FYNNEI. The V and J ends lost 6 bases and 9 bases respectively, with 9 bases between them. This CDR3 has 11 amino acids. CDR3 loop: CASSPGSEQFF. As DNA, the CDR3 is TGTGCCAGCAGCCCAGGGAGTGAGCAGTTCTTC.

The genes are TRBV11-2 and TRBJ2-5; D remains ambiguous. Trimming left V 0 bases short and J 2 bases short, with 16 bases between. The CDR3 contains 17 residues. Germline V CDR1 and CDR2: SGHAT, FQNNGV. As DNA, the CDR3 is TGTGCCAGCAGCTTAGATCTGGAAAGCGAGCGACAAGAGACCCAGTACTTC. This gives the protein CASSLDLESERQETQYF.

The J gene is TRBJ2-3, the V gene TRBV6-2 or TRBV6-3; D is undetermined. V was shortened by 2 bases and J by 0 bases, with 9 bases between the two germline ends. CDR3 length: 15 residues. Per the germline V gene, CDR1 is MNHEY and CDR2 is SVGEGT. The CDR3 loop reads CASSYGRPSTDTQYF. In nucleotides, the CDR3 is TGTGCCAGCAGTTACGGCAGACCTAGCACAGATACGCAGTATTTT.

This clone appeared once. The rearrangement joins TRBV6-2 or TRBV6-3 to TRBJ2-5; TRBD1 matches 8 bases. The CDR3 is made up of 14 amino acids. Trimming removed 4 bases from V and 5 bases from J; junction bases left unmatched: 6. The germline gives CDR1 MNHEY, CDR2 SVGEGT. The CDR3, as DNA: TGTGCCAGCAGTTTCCAACAGGGGGACGAGACCCAGTACTTC. This encodes CASSFQQGDETQYF.

The chain has TRBV10-1 and TRBJ1-2; D is possibly TRBD1 (5 bases). This CDR3 has 15 amino acids. Germline V gene sequence: CDR1 WNHNN, CDR2 SYGVQD (reference sequence). The V and J ends lost 6 bases and 0 bases respectively, with 14 bases between them. The CDR3 reads CASRTRDVSNYGYTF. Here the CDR3 DNA reads TGCGCCAGCAGAACGAGGGACGTTTCTAACTATGGCTACACCTTC.

This chain links TRBV30 with TRBJ2-1; D may be TRBD1 or TRBD2 (5 bases each). Germline CDR1 reads GTSNPN; CDR2 reads SVGIG (reference sequence). This CDR3 region has 15 residues. Trimming pared 2 bases from V and 0 bases from J, leaving 11 bases between. The CDR3 is CAWSLTGTSYNEQFF. The DNA of the CDR3 is TGTGCCTGGAGTTTAACCGGGACCTCCTACAATGAGCAGTTCTTC.

J is TRBJ2-3 and V is TRBV5-1; 12 nucleotides line up with TRBD1. Germline V gene lookup returns CDR1 SGHRS and CDR2 YFSETQ. The CDR3 runs 17 residues. J was trimmed by 1 base and V by 4 bases; bases with no gene match: 7. The CDR3, as DNA: TGCGCCAGCAGCCATACTGGGACAGGGGGCGGCACAGATACGCAGTATTTT. As protein: CASSHTGTGGGTDTQYF.

The genes are TRBV5-8 and TRBJ1-6; 8 positions agree with TRBD1. Losses at the gene ends were 3 bases for V and 7 bases for J; bases not matched to a gene: 6. CDR1 is SGHTS and CDR2 is YDEGEE in the germline V gene. This CDR3 has 15 amino acids. The CDR3 region has the DNA TGTGCCAGCAGCTCCACAGGGGGGATGAATTCACCCCTCCACTTT. Residues: CASSSTGGMNSPLHF.

CDR3 residues: CAIRRGGAGGTGDEQYF. The CDR3 bases are TGTGCCATCAGACGAGGGGGGGCCGGCGGGACCGGGGACGAGCAGTACTTC. The chain couples TRBV10-3 to TRBJ2-7, with D perhaps matching TRBD2 (7 bases). The CDR3 contains 17 residues. CDR1 and CDR2 from the germline V gene are ENHRY and SYGVKD. Trimming took 6 bases from V and 5 from J, leaving 26 bases between them.